This T cell receptor beta chain was observed in a study of CD8+CD57+ T cells in acquired aplastic anemia. Study-wide context: 3 to 3.5 ug was the average amount of DNA from sorted CD4+ and CD8+ cells. Study-wide findings and caveats: Comparison of patients with controls identified roughly 27 shared CD8+ CDR3 sequences. Significance was not reached for CD8+ Simpson's diversity between patients and controls.

For this clonotype: What it binds is not known. With a much larger clone just one base away, this may be a read error.

The TCR beta profiling, which covered VDJ combination and CDR3 sequence, was carried out using genomic DNA as the template. In TCRdb, the reads were re-called with MiXCR into one record per CDR3 protein. The profile shows some 290,000 distinct CDR3 sequences, 50% to 70% of them singletons. Sequencing input: sorted CD4+, CD8+, or CD8+CD57+ T cells (not recorded which) from PBMCs. The sequence came from a human donor with severe aplastic anemia or a healthy control (not recorded which).

This CDR3 reads CASSRQGPSTEALF. Here the CDR3 DNA reads TGTGCCAGCAGTAGGCAGGGTCCGTCCACTGAAGCTCTCTTT. This chain joins TRBV2 and TRBJ1-1; D is perhaps TRBD1 (5 bases). CDR3 length: 14 residues. Germline V CDR1 and CDR2: SNHLY, FYNNEI.